The 8 T cell receptor beta chains below were found in one sample sequenced in a study of cytomegalovirus exposure and HLA in healthy donors. The primer mix had 60 Vbeta and 13 Jbeta primers. Data came from immunoSEQ multiplex PCR; TCRdb stores just in-frame clones and leaves some out. The table includes 85,000 to 120,000 clones, 70% to 85% detected once. The source material was PBMCs. The source is a boy aged 5-17 years in good health and CMV-seronegative.

CDR3 nucleotides: TGTGCCAGCAGCTCGAGGACAGGGGATCCCCTCCACTTT. This encodes CASSSRTGDPLHF. The chain employs TRBV7-2 and TRBJ1-6, with 9 bases that match TRBD1. This CDR3 is 13 amino acids long. Germline V gene data show CDR1 as SGHTA and CDR2 as FQGNSA. V gave up 4 bases and J gave up 13 bases; unmatched junction bases: 5.

This sequence joins TRBV7-2 and TRBJ1-1; weak D call: TRBD1 (6 bases). Germline V gives CDR1 SGHTA, CDR2 FQGNSA. Trimming pared 5 bases from V and 7 bases from J, leaving 11 bases between. This CDR3 is 12 amino acids long. The CDR3 DNA sequence: TGTGCCAGCAGCAGAACAGGGCATGAAGCTTTCTTT. It specifies CASSRTGHEAFF.

This chain's CDR3 is CASRQDTGNTIYF. CDR3 DNA sequence: TGTGCCAGCAGACAGGATACGGGAAACACCATATATTTT. This chain uses TRBV2 with TRBJ1-3, with a tentative D call TRBD1 (5 bases). Trimming removed 6 bases from V and 4 bases from J, with 10 bases in between. Germline lookup yields CDR1 SNHLY and CDR2 FYNNEI. The CDR3 length is 13 residues.

This clone showed up just a few times. The chain combines TRBV28 with TRBJ2-3; TRBD1 agrees at 7 bases. V lost 4 bases, J lost 4 bases, and 5 bases stayed unmatched. CDR3 length: 14 amino acids. Per the germline V gene, CDR1 is MDHEN and CDR2 is SYDVKM. CDR3 bases: TGTGCCAGCAGTTCATACAGGGGATCAGATACGCAGTATTTT. It specifies CASSSYRGSDTQYF.

This chain links TRBV5-6 with TRBJ2-5; 9 bases are a match to TRBD2. Germline lookup yields CDR1 SGHDT and CDR2 YYEEEE. The V segment lost 0 bases and the J segment 2 bases; nucleotides outside the gene matches: 2. The CDR3 is 15 amino acids. CDR3 amino acids: CASSLGTSVQETQYF. The CDR3 region has the DNA TGTGCCAGCAGCTTGGGGACTAGCGTTCAAGAGACCCAGTACTTC.

This clone was seen only a few times. This chain uses TRBV7-2 with TRBJ2-7; TRBD2 matches at 13 bases. This CDR3 is built from 16 residues. The germline CDR1 and CDR2 sequences are SGHTA and FQGNSA. V lost 2 bases to trimming and J lost 4 bases; unmatched junction nucleotides: 5. The CDR3 DNA is TGTGCCAGCAGCTTATCTGGACTAGCGGGAGCGTACGAGCAGTACTTC. Its translation: CASSLSGLAGAYEQYF.

The V and J genes are TRBV19 and TRBJ2-7; 10 bases are a match to TRBD1. Trimming removed 3 bases from V and 2 bases from J; junction bases left unmatched: 1. This CDR3 comprises 14 residues. Germline CDR1 is LNHDA and CDR2 is SQIVND (reference sequence). The CDR3 is CASSIGTGAYEQYF. CDR3 DNA sequence: TGTGCCAGTAGTATTGGGACAGGGGCCTACGAGCAGTACTTC.

The chain combines TRBV9 with TRBJ2-5; 8 bases map to TRBD2. The CDR3 is 14 residues long. The junction had 3 bases not matched to a gene; V was cut back by 0 bases and J by 5 bases. Germline V gene sequence: CDR1 SGDLS, CDR2 YYNGEE. The chain's CDR3 is CASSVASGSETQYF. The CDR3, as DNA: TGTGCCAGCAGCGTAGCAAGCGGGAGTGAGACCCAGTACTTC.